The 8 T cell receptor beta chains below all came from one sample that was sequenced in a study of blood T cell repertoires in COVID-19. Using immunoSEQ multiplex PCR, the repertoire was profiled, and TCRdb retains in-frame clones only, with some absent. The sample lists 18,000 or so clones, around 85% occurring once. Sequencing input: peripheral blood. These TCRs come from a man aged 35-49 years with active or convalescent COVID-19.

The chain joins TRBV9 to TRBJ2-3, with 9 nucleotides matching TRBD2. CDR1 is SGDLS, CDR2 YYNGEE, per germline. The CDR3 contains 17 residues. V dropped 0 bases and J dropped 6; count of bases not matched to a gene: 11. The chain's CDR3 is CASSVVGSGGPFDTQYF. As DNA, the CDR3 is TGTGCCAGCAGCGTAGTTGGTAGCGGGGGTCCATTCGATACGCAGTATTTT.

V gene TRBV10-3 combines with J gene TRBJ2-1, with D tentatively TRBD1 (6 bases). This CDR3 has 13 amino acids. Per the germline V gene, CDR1 is ENHRY and CDR2 is SYGVKD. Trimming took 3 bases from V and 7 from J, leaving 10 bases between them. CDR3 sequence reads: CAISDRGENEQFF. The CDR3 bases are TGTGCCATCAGTGACAGGGGTGAGAATGAGCAGTTCTTC.

The V call is TRBV19, the J call TRBJ2-7; TRBD1 matches at 7 bases. Looked up from germline, CDR1 is LNHDA and CDR2 is SQIVND (reference sequence). Trimming removed 7 bases from V and 1 base from J; junction bases left unmatched: 7. This CDR3 has 14 amino acids. CDR3 nucleotides: TGTGCCAGTACCCCCCGACAGGGATCCTACGAGCAGTACTTC. It yields the protein CASTPRQGSYEQYF.

This rearrangement joins TRBV6-5 to TRBJ1-2; D ambiguous. CDR1 is MNHEY and CDR2 is SVGAGI in the germline V gene. CDR3 size: 15 residues. The germline V and J ends were trimmed by 10 bases and 0 bases, with 18 bases remaining between them. The CDR3 loop is CATPFGQNANYGYTF. CDR3 nucleotide sequence: TGTGCCACCCCTTTTGGGCAGAATGCTAACTATGGCTACACCTTC.

The rearrangement links TRBV13 to TRBJ1-3; D gene ambiguous. Germline V gives CDR1 PRHDT, CDR2 FYEKMQ (reference sequence). V lost 1 base to trimming and J lost 2 bases, with 15 bases between them. This CDR3 comprises 17 residues. CDR3 nucleotides: TGTGCCAGCAGCTTAGTCGGGTTCGGAGGGACTGGAAACACCATATATTTT. Protein product: CASSLVGFGGTGNTIYF.

About this clone: At the DNA level, this CDR3 is encoded by other sequences in the same sample as well. The chain combines TRBV18 with TRBJ1-5, with D unclear. V was clipped by 3 bases and J by 1 base, with 13 bases between them. CDR3 length equals 16 residues. In germline, CDR1 is KGHSH, CDR2 LQKENI. CDR3 nucleotides: TGTGCCAGCTCACCCCCCTCGACATCAAGCAATCAGCCCCAGCATTTT. Amino acid sequence: CASSPPSTSSNQPQHF.

This chain connects TRBV29-1 to TRBJ2-7; D perhaps matches TRBD1 (5 bases). The CDR3 spans 14 residues. The germline V gene encodes CDR1 SQVTM and CDR2 ANQGSEA. V was clipped by 0 bases and J by 3 bases, with 12 bases between them. In DNA, the CDR3 is TGCAGCGTTGAAGACGACAGTCTTGGCTACGAGCAGTACTTC. As protein: CSVEDDSLGYEQYF.

The genes are TRBV10-3 and TRBJ2-7; D may be TRBD2 (7 bases). CDR1 and CDR2 (germline): ENHRY, SYGVKD. V lost 4 bases and J lost 2, with 21 bases in between. The CDR3 runs 17 residues. The CDR3 DNA reads as TGTGCCATCAGTGGGCCCCGGGGGGCGGGTGCAACCTACGAGCAGTACTTC. Protein: CAISGPRGAGATYEQYF.